The 19 T cell receptor beta chains reported below all come from one sample, sequenced in a study of read filtering for tumor transcriptome and immune sequencing. Molecular barcoded adaptors covering alpha/delta and beta/gamma chains were used on about 0.4 ug RNA. TCRdb re-analysed the reads in MiXCR, keeping a single row per CDR3 protein. The profile covers tens of thousands of distinct CDR3 sequences, with 20% to 25% appearing a single time and approximately 18% taken by the ten largest. Sequencing was performed on a population of CD138-negative cells sorted from bone marrow. The receptor set was obtained from a donor at least 40 years old with multiple myeloma.

At least ten counts were recorded for this clonotype. The V and J genes are TRBV12-3 or TRBV12-4 and TRBJ1-4; D is uncertain. V was trimmed by 6 bases and J by 4 bases, leaving 12 bases between them. The CDR3 has 14 amino acids. CDR3 loop: CASSPETSNEKLFF. The DNA of the CDR3 is TGTGCCAGCAGCCCGGAAACCAGTAATGAAAAACTGTTTTTT.

This clonotype came up many times. The rearrangement joins TRBV28 to TRBJ1-1, with 7 positions matching TRBD1. The germline V gene has CDR1 MDHEN and CDR2 SYDVKM. V was pared by 6 bases and J by 0 bases, with 7 bases of the junction left unmatched. The CDR3 is made up of 15 amino acids. DNA of the CDR3: TGTGCCAGCAGGGTCCTGGGACAGTTGAACACTGAAGCTTTCTTT. This gives the protein CASRVLGQLNTEAFF. Full variable domain (outside the CDR3, taken from reference TRBV28 and TRBJ1-1): DVKVTQSSRYLVKRTGEKVFLECVQDMDHENMFWYRQDPGLGLRLIYFSYDVKMKEKGDIPEGYSVSREKKERFSLILESASTNQTSMYLCASRVLGQLNTEAFFGQGTRLTVV.

As concerns this clonotype: This may be a read error: a much more frequent sequence differs by one nucleotide. V gene TRBV2 combines with J gene TRBJ2-2; D unclear. Germline CDR1 SNHLY, CDR2 FYNNEI. Between the trimmed V and J ends, which lost 4 bases and 5 bases, there was a span of 17 bases. The CDR3 loop spans 16 amino acids. CDR3 protein: CASSASGTLKTGELFF. CDR3 nucleotide sequence: TGTGCCAGCAGTGCCTCTGGCACCTTGAAAACCGGGGAGCTGTTTTTT.

The sample holds many counts of this clonotype. The gene calls are TRBV24-1 and TRBJ2-2; TRBD2 matches at 7 bases. The germline gives CDR1 KGHDR, CDR2 SFDVKD. Germline trimming cut 9 bases from V and 4 bases from J; bases unmatched to any gene: 4. The CDR3 sequence is 13 residues long. The CDR3 is CATAGTTTGELFF. In DNA form, the CDR3 reads TGTGCCACCGCCGGGACTACCACCGGGGAGCTGTTTTTT.

The chain combines TRBV4-1 with TRBJ1-5; D might be TRBD1 (5 bases). The CDR3 runs to 16 residues. Germline values: CDR1 MGHRA, CDR2 YSYEKL. V dropped 4 bases and J dropped 7 bases, with 20 bases sitting between them. The CDR3, as DNA: TGCGCCAGCAGCCCTGAAGAGAGGGGCAAAGGCCAGCCCCAGCATTTT. It encodes CASSPEERGKGQPQHF.

In this sample, this clonotype turned up many times. The chain uses TRBV5-1 and TRBJ2-1; no firm D call. This CDR3 spans 15 amino acids. From germline, CDR1 is SGHRS and CDR2 YFSETQ. V was clipped by 4 bases and J by 8 bases, with 19 bases between them. CDR3 in amino acids: CASSAQQGFGHEQFF. CDR3 nucleotides: TGCGCCAGCAGCGCGCAACAAGGTTTTGGACATGAGCAGTTCTTC.

This clonotype was seen many times. The rearrangement links TRBV11-2 to TRBJ2-1, with 9 positions matching TRBD2. Germline CDR1 reads SGHAT; CDR2 reads FQNNGV. The CDR3 covers 15 residues. J lost 3 bases, V lost 7 bases, and 7 bases had no gene match. The CDR3 protein is CASTPRGGNYNEQFF. Written as DNA, the CDR3 is TGTGCCAGCACTCCGCGGGGGGGCAACTACAATGAGCAGTTCTTC.

This clonotype has at least ten counts. The rearrangement joins TRBV5-4 to TRBJ2-5; a possible D gene is TRBD1 (5 bases). CDR1 and CDR2 from the germline V gene are SGHNT and YYREEE (reference sequence). The germline V and J ends were trimmed by 4 bases and 5 bases, with 18 bases remaining between them. CDR3 length: 15 residues. CDR3 sequence: CASSPSGQTRETQYF. The CDR3 DNA sequence: TGTGCCAGCAGCCCTTCTGGACAAACAAGGGAGACCCAGTACTTC.

This clonotype occurred many times. The chain recombines TRBV19 with TRBJ2-7, with D maybe TRBD1 (6 bases). CDR1 and CDR2 (germline): LNHDA, SQIVND (reference sequence). This CDR3 spans 14 amino acids. Trimming stripped 5 bases from V and 8 bases from J, with 19 bases between. CDR3 loop: CASSRTGTLRQQYF. DNA of the CDR3: TGTGCCAGTAGTCGTACAGGGACCCTTCGCCAGCAGTACTTC. The entire variable domain, with the rest obtained from reference TRBV19 and TRBJ2-7, is as follows: DGGITQSPKYLFRKEGQNVTLSCEQNLNHDAMYWYRQDPGQGLRLIYYSQIVNDFQKGDIAEGYSVSREKKESFPLTVTSAQKNPTAFYLCASSRTGTLRQQYFGPGTRLTVT.

In this sample, this clonotype turned up many times. This rearrangement joins TRBV5-1 to TRBJ1-1; the match to TRBD1 covers 7 bases. The CDR3 has 16 amino acids. V dropped 1 base and J dropped 6; count of bases not matched to a gene: 12. Germline V lookup: CDR1 SGHRS, CDR2 YFSETQ. CDR3 protein: CASSLTTGSFNAEAFF. As DNA, the CDR3 is TGCGCCAGCAGCTTGACGACAGGGTCGTTCAACGCTGAAGCTTTCTTT.

This clonotype was seen repeatedly, ten times or more. The chain employs TRBV5-1 and TRBJ2-1, with TRBD2 matching over 12 bases. V trimming: 4 bases; J trimming: 10 bases; junction bases outside the gene matches: 12. Germline V gene sequence: CDR1 SGHRS, CDR2 YFSETQ. The CDR3 loop spans 16 amino acids. This CDR3 reads CASSPELAGGVREQFF. CDR3 sequence (DNA): TGCGCCAGCAGCCCCGAACTAGCGGGAGGAGTCAGAGAGCAGTTCTTC.

There are many counts of this clonotype. This CDR3 reads CSVEDPVAGGLTSTDTQYF. Here the CDR3 DNA reads TGCAGCGTTGAAGATCCAGTAGCGGGGGGTCTAACTAGCACAGATACGCAGTATTTT. The chain employs TRBV29-1 and TRBJ2-3; TRBD2 matches 10 bases. CDR3 length equals 19 residues. Germline V gene lookup returns CDR1 SQVTM and CDR2 ANQGSEA. J was trimmed by 0 bases and V by 0 bases; bases with no gene match: 12.

This clonotype has just a few counts. The chain recombines TRBV5-6 with TRBJ2-1; D unclear. The CDR3 extends over 15 amino acids. Germline CDR1 and CDR2: SGHDT and YYEEEE. Trimming removed 2 bases from V and 3 bases from J, with 12 bases in between. CDR3 amino acids: CASSLGQILYNEQFF. The CDR3 nucleotides read TGTGCCAGCAGCTTAGGGCAGATCCTCTACAATGAGCAGTTCTTC. The variable domain in full, completed from reference TRBV5-6 and TRBJ2-1, reads DAGVTQSPTHLIKTRGQQVTLRCSPKSGHDTVSWYQQALGQGPQFIFQYYEEEERQRGNFPDRFSGHQFPNYSSELNVNALLLGDSALYLCASSLGQILYNEQFFGPGTRLTVL.

As to this clonotype: The CDR3 ends on some other residue instead of the conserved phenylalanine or tryptophan, so this is likely a read error. The chain employs TRBV27 and TRBJ1-1; no firm D call. The CDR3 is 13 residues long. Between the trimmed V and J ends, which lost 6 bases and 1 base, there was a span of 9 bases. Looked up from germline, CDR1 is MNHEY and CDR2 is SMNVEV (reference sequence). The CDR3 nucleotides are TGTGCCAGCAGCCTGACTGAGAACACTGAAGCTTTCATT. This sequence encodes CASSLTENTEAFI.

In this sample, this clonotype turned up many times. The chain uses TRBV12-3 or TRBV12-4 and TRBJ1-2; possible D gene TRBD1, 6 bases. This CDR3 has 18 amino acids. Trimming cost V 7 bases and J 0 bases, with 24 bases left between them. The CDR3 reads CASTPRGGAISTNYGYTF. The CDR3 DNA follows: TGTGCCAGCACTCCCCGGGGGGGGGCCATATCGACTAACTATGGCTACACCTTC.

This clonotype has a single count. The rearrangement uses TRBV20-1 and TRBJ1-2; perhaps TRBD1 as D (6 bases). Trimming shortened V by 0 bases and J by 2 bases, and 13 bases separated the two germline ends. In germline, CDR1 is DFQATT, CDR2 SNEGSKA (reference sequence). The CDR3 extends over 15 amino acids. CDR3 amino acids: CSARDGDKRNYGYTF. The CDR3 DNA follows: TGCAGTGCTAGAGATGGGGACAAAAGGAACTATGGCTACACCTTC.

Many counts were recorded for this clonotype. The chain couples TRBV5-4 to TRBJ2-7, with 9 bases fitting TRBD2. The CDR3 consists of 15 residues. CDR1 and CDR2 (germline): SGHNT, YYREEE (reference sequence). V shed 0 bases and J 4 bases; nucleotides not matched to a gene: 5. CDR3 in amino acids: CASSLVSGRGYEQYF. The CDR3 nucleotides read TGTGCCAGCAGCTTGGTTAGCGGGAGAGGATACGAGCAGTACTTC.

This clonotype was seen repeatedly, ten times or more. This rearrangement joins TRBV30 to TRBJ2-7, with 9 bases identical to TRBD1. J lost 2 bases, V lost 3 bases, and 8 bases had no gene match. Per the germline V gene, CDR1 is GTSNPN and CDR2 is SVGIG (reference sequence). The CDR3 spans 15 residues. For the CDR3, the DNA is TGTGCCTGGAGCAAAAGACAGGGGGTAACCTACGAGCAGTACTTC. It is translated as CAWSKRQGVTYEQYF.

This clonotype was detected a few times. The V gene is TRBV2, the J gene TRBJ1-2; a possible D gene is TRBD1 (5 bases). V lost 6 bases to trimming and J lost 6 bases, with 17 bases between them. This CDR3 spans 14 amino acids. The germline gives CDR1 SNHLY, CDR2 FYNNEI. As DNA, the CDR3 is TGTGCCAGCAGGGGGGGTAGTTCCGGCAATGGCTACACCTTC. This encodes CASRGGSSGNGYTF.